The 30 T cell receptor beta chains listed next were all sequenced from one sample in a study of T cells in women clearing cervical HPV infection. Method: immunoSEQ multiplex PCR; TCRdb's copy keeps in-frame clones and lacks some. Across 25,000 to 35,000 clones, the top ten clones capture over 3% of the sample. Sequencing was done on a sample of blood buffy coat. The source of these receptors is a woman aged 18 to 75 with a cervical HPV16 infection that either progressed to CIN3+ or cleared (not recorded which).

As concerns this clone: The sequenced fragment ends 3 residues before the CDR3 boundary, so the rest is inferred from the germline J gene. The V call is TRBV7-6, the J call TRBJ2-1; 7 bases align to TRBD2. CDR1 and CDR2 from the germline V gene are SGHVS and FNYEAQ. This CDR3 contains 15 residues. V was pared by 3 bases and J by 0 bases, with 2 bases of the junction left unmatched. The CDR3 loop reads CASSFSGYSYNEQFF. CDR3 bases read: TGTGCCAGCAGCTTTAGCGGGTACTCCTACAATGAG.

Note on this clone: The sequenced fragment ends 3 residues before the CDR3 boundary, so the rest is inferred from the germline J gene. The chain uses TRBV11-3 and TRBJ1-1; tentative D call: TRBD1 (6 bases). The CDR3 spans 15 residues. CDR1 is SGHNT and CDR2 is YENEEA in the germline V gene. V lost 4 bases and J lost 4, with 16 bases in between. The sequenced CDR3 bases are TGTGCCAGCAGCTCCTCACAGGGAGGGGGCACTGAA. This codes for CASSSSQGGGTE. The whole CDR3 sequence reads CASSSSQGGGTEAFF.

As for this clone: The read gets to within 3 residues of the CDR3 end, and the germline J gene fills in the rest. V and J are TRBV11-2 and TRBJ2-7, with 7 bases identical to TRBD1. The CDR3 has 13 amino acids. The germline V gene has CDR1 SGHAT and CDR2 FQNNGV. Unmatched junction bases numbered 8, after V lost 8 bases and J lost 4 bases. The DNA read from the CDR3 is TGTGCCAGCGTTGAACAGGGGATTTACGAG. It translates to CASVEQGIYE. The CDR3 as a whole reads CASVEQGIYEQYF.

With regard to this clone: The read comes to an end 3 residues before the CDR3 does, leaving the germline J gene to fill in the end. The rearrangement joins TRBV2 to TRBJ1-5, with D hard to call. This CDR3 has 15 amino acids. Germline V gives CDR1 SNHLY, CDR2 FYNNEI. V was cut by 4 bases and J by 4 bases, with 14 bases left in between. The sequenced part of the CDR3 DNA is TGTGCCAGCAGTGTGGCCCCACTAGGTAATCAGCCC. This sequence encodes CASSVAPLGNQP. The whole CDR3 sequence reads CASSVAPLGNQPQHF.

Comments on this clone: Read coverage stops 3 residues before the CDR3 terminus; the germline J gene supplies the remainder. V and J are TRBV5-1 and TRBJ2-7; possible D gene TRBD1, 6 bases. This CDR3 has 14 amino acids. Germline values: CDR1 SGHRS, CDR2 YFSETQ. The germline V and J ends were trimmed by 2 bases and 6 bases, with 15 bases remaining between them. CDR3: CASSFTGTSGEQYF. CDR3 DNA (partial): TGCGCCAGCAGCTTCACAGGGACGTCAGGCGAG.

Note on this clone: With the read ending 3 residues before the CDR3 end, the germline J gene is used to fill in that end. The rearrangement links TRBV30 to TRBJ2-1, with 12 bases identical to TRBD2. CDR3 size: 16 residues. The ends lost 1 base at V and 5 bases at J; junction bases unmatched: 6. Germline values: CDR1 GTSNPN, CDR2 SVGIG (reference sequence). CDR3 amino acids: CAWSALAGGLHNEQFF. The CDR3 bases that were read are TGTGCCTGGAGTGCCCTAGCGGGGGGGCTCCACAATGAG. The variable domain in full, completed from reference TRBV30 and TRBJ2-1, reads SQTIHQWPATLVQPVGSPLSLECTVEGTSNPNLYWYRQAAGRGLQLLFYSVGIGQISSEVPQNLSASRPQDRQFILSSKKLLLSDSGFYLCAWSALAGGLHNEQFFGPGTRLTVL.

Remarks on this clone: The read ends 3 residues before the CDR3 terminus; that terminus is restored from the germline J gene. The V gene is TRBV7-9, the J gene TRBJ1-1; 9 bases align to TRBD1. The CDR3 extends over 15 amino acids. Germline lookup yields CDR1 SEHNR and CDR2 FQNEAQ (reference sequence). V dropped 8 bases and J dropped 1; count of bases not matched to a gene: 8. The CDR3 loop reads CASGNRGLGNTEAFF. CDR3 DNA (partial): TGTGCCAGCGGAAACAGGGGGCTGGGGAACACTGAA.

Concerning this clone itself: The DNA ends 3 residues before the CDR3 does, and the rest of the CDR3 is filled in from the germline J gene. This chain joins TRBV18 and TRBJ1-2; no firm D call. This CDR3 has 15 amino acids. Germline lookup yields CDR1 KGHSH and CDR2 LQKENI. This CDR3 reads CASSPGSSGFIDYTF. CDR3 DNA, as far as it was read: TGTGCCAGCTCACCAGGGTCTAGCGGTTTCATCGAC.

As for this clone: The read halts 3 residues ahead of the CDR3 end, with the missing end drawn from the germline J gene. The chain joins TRBV6-1 to TRBJ2-7; D is possibly TRBD2 (5 bases). Germline V gene sequence: CDR1 MNHNS, CDR2 SASEGT. Trimming removed 2 bases at V and 4 bases at J, with 12 bases between. The CDR3 sequence is 14 residues long. Partial CDR3 DNA: TGTGCCAGCAGTGAATTCGGGGTTGGGTACGAG. It is translated as CASSEFGVGYE. The full-length CDR3 reads as CASSEFGVGYEQYF.

This CDR3 is CSAHSGDRGHNEQFF. The sequenced CDR3 bases are TGCAGTGCTCATAGCGGGGACAGGGGACACAATGAG. The chain couples TRBV20-1 to TRBJ2-1, with TRBD1 identical over 10 bases. The missing CDR3 end, 3 residues past where the read stops, is filled in from the germline J gene. The CDR3 covers 15 residues. Germline CDR1 is DFQATT and CDR2 is SNEGSKA (reference sequence). V lost 5 bases to trimming and J lost 5 bases; unmatched junction nucleotides: 9.

CDR3: CASSPFTIYF. The sequenced CDR3 bases are TGTGCCAGCAGCCCTTTCACC. This rearrangement joins TRBV12-3 or TRBV12-4 to TRBJ1-3, with D hard to call. The read terminates 3 residues ahead of where the CDR3 ends, so the germline J gene completes it. V lost 6 bases to trimming and J lost 9 bases, with 6 bases between them. The CDR3 is 10 residues long.

As for this clone: The sequence runs out 3 residues before the end of the CDR3; the remainder is reconstructed from the germline J gene. V usage is TRBV6-1 and J usage is TRBJ2-1; TRBD1 matches 10 bases. This CDR3 is built from 16 residues. J was trimmed by 7 bases and V by 4 bases; bases with no gene match: 10. Germline CDR1 MNHNS, CDR2 SASEGT. CDR3 residues: CASSVRGTGDLNEQFF. The part of the CDR3 DNA that was read is TGTGCCAGCAGTGTCAGAGGGACAGGGGATTTAAATGAG.

About this clone: The CDR3 end is not reached by the read, which stops 3 residues before it; the germline J gene fills it in. The chain carries TRBV12-3 or TRBV12-4 and TRBJ2-3; TRBD2 might be the D (7 bases). Trimming shortened V by 7 bases and J by 3 bases, and 14 bases separated the two germline ends. The CDR3 runs 14 residues. Incomplete CDR3 DNA: TGTGCCAGCATATTGCGGGGGCTTACAGATACG. Its translation is CASILRGLTDT. The CDR3 as a whole reads CASILRGLTDTQYF.

Worth noting for this clone: Germline and junction disagree at one end, which may indicate a read error. The CDR3 sequence: CASSLASLWGPNEKLFF. The sequenced part of the CDR3 DNA is TGTGCCAGCAGCCTAGCCTCCTTATGGGGGCCCAATGAAAAA. The V call is TRBV7-6, the J call TRBJ1-4; tentative D call: TRBD1 (6 bases). With the read ending 3 residues before the CDR3 end, the germline J gene is used to fill in that end. The CDR3 is 17 residues long. Germline CDR1 reads SGHVS; CDR2 reads FNYEAQ.

Worth noting for this clone: The CDR3 goes on 3 residues after the read ends, and that part is filled in from the germline J gene. The chain recombines TRBV5-6 with TRBJ2-1, with 10 bases lining up with TRBD1. The germline V gene encodes CDR1 SGHDT and CDR2 YYEEEE. V gave up 7 bases and J gave up 7 bases; unmatched junction bases: 8. The CDR3 runs 14 residues. The CDR3 is CASGSRTGGNEQFF. CDR3 bases read: TGTGCCAGCGGGAGTCGGACAGGGGGGAATGAG.

CDR3 region: CASSPRMSTNEKLFF. The sequenced part of the CDR3 DNA is TGTGCCAGCTCACCACGGATGTCAACTAATGAAAAG. The chain employs TRBV18 and TRBJ2-2; no definite D call. The DNA ends 3 residues before the CDR3 does, and the rest of the CDR3 is filled in from the germline J gene. The V gene's germline CDR1 is KGHSH and CDR2 LQKENI. The CDR3 has 15 residues.

Concerning this clone itself: The read stops 3 residues short of the end of the CDR3; the missing end is completed from the germline J gene. This chain uses TRBV5-1 with TRBJ1-2, with 7 nucleotides matching TRBD1. Germline values: CDR1 SGHRS, CDR2 YFSETQ. CDR3 length equals 14 residues. The trim removed 4 bases at V and 7 bases at J, leaving 10 bases unmatched. The part of the CDR3 DNA that was read is TGCGCCAGCAGCAGTAGGGGGCGGAGAAGTGGC. It yields the protein CASSSRGRRSG. The entire CDR3 is CASSSRGRRSGYTF.

With respect to this clone: The read terminates 3 residues ahead of where the CDR3 ends, so the germline J gene completes it. The chain combines TRBV18 with TRBJ2-7; D is ambiguous. The CDR3 is 14 amino acids. Germline CDR1 KGHSH, CDR2 LQKENI. V dropped 2 bases and J dropped 0 bases, with 8 bases sitting between them. Here the CDR3 reads CASSPVFSSYEQYF. The sequenced CDR3 bases are TGTGCCAGCTCACCAGTCTTCAGCTCCTACGAG. The full variable domain, its missing parts supplied by reference TRBV18 and TRBJ2-7, is NAGVMQNPRHLVRRRGQEARLRCSPMKGHSHVYWYRQLPEEGLKFMVYLQKENIIDESGMPKERFSAEFPKEGPSILRIQQVVRGDSAAYFCASSPVFSSYEQYFGPGTRLTVT.

In the case of this clone: The read finishes 3 residues shy of the CDR3 end, and the germline J gene is used to complete it. This chain connects TRBV20-1 to TRBJ1-2, with a weak D call TRBD1 (5 bases). Looked up from germline, CDR1 is DFQATT and CDR2 is SNEGSKA (reference sequence). Trimming took 4 bases from V and 4 from J, leaving 19 bases between them. This CDR3 contains 15 residues. CDR3 DNA, as far as it was read: TGCAGTGCTATAGGGGCGGAATTCTATCTCTATGGC. Translating it yields CSAIGAEFYLYG. The entire CDR3 protein is CSAIGAEFYLYGYTF.

For this clone: The read terminates 3 residues before the CDR3 end, so the remaining end is supplied by the germline J gene. The chain carries TRBV7-3 and TRBJ2-3; TRBD1 aligns across 9 bases. V was pared by 5 bases and J by 5 bases, with 8 bases of the junction left unmatched. The CDR3 totals 15 residues. Germline assignment: CDR1 SGHTA and CDR2 FQGTGA. The CDR3 spells CASSPQGAYIDTQYF. Partial CDR3 DNA: TGTGCCAGCAGCCCACAGGGGGCGTACATAGATACG.

On this clone itself: The read halts 3 residues ahead of the CDR3 end, with the missing end drawn from the germline J gene. The chain uses TRBV19 and TRBJ1-1, with 7 nucleotides matching TRBD1. V shed 5 bases, J shed 0 bases, and the junction held 6 bases outside the gene matches. Germline V lookup: CDR1 LNHDA, CDR2 SQIVND (reference sequence). CDR3 length: 15 amino acids. The sequenced CDR3 bases are TGTGCCAGTAGTTACAGGGGAGAGGTGAACACTGAA. Translating it yields CASSYRGEVNTE. The full CDR3 protein is CASSYRGEVNTEAFF. The complete variable domain, with remaining parts taken from reference TRBV19 and TRBJ1-1, reads DGGITQSPKYLFRKEGQNVTLSCEQNLNHDAMYWYRQDPGQGLRLIYYSQIVNDFQKGDIAEGYSVSREKKESFPLTVTSAQKNPTAFYLCASSYRGEVNTEAFFGQGTRLTVV.

Judged by frequency, this clone is medium-sized. The read finishes 3 residues shy of the CDR3 end, and the germline J gene is used to complete it. The rearrangement uses TRBV19 and TRBJ2-6; D is ambiguous. CDR3 length: 15 amino acids. Trimming removed 1 base from V and 2 bases from J, with 6 bases in between. CDR1 and CDR2 from the germline V gene are LNHDA and SQIVND (reference sequence). The CDR3 sequence: CASSIGRAGANVLTF. Partial CDR3 DNA: TGTGCCAGTAGTATAGGAAGGGCTGGGGCCAACGTC.

Worth noting for this clone: The missing CDR3 end, 3 residues past where the read stops, is filled in from the germline J gene. V gene TRBV5-6 combines with J gene TRBJ2-1, with 7 nucleotides matching TRBD2. Looked up from germline, CDR1 is SGHDT and CDR2 is YYEEEE. Trimming cost V 5 bases and J 6 bases; bases outside gene matches: 5. CDR3 size: 13 residues. The sequenced part of the CDR3 DNA is TGTGCCAGCAGACGATGGGGGGGCAATGAG. It specifies CASRRWGGNE. The full CDR3 reads CASRRWGGNEQFF.

As concerns this clone: The CDR3 end is not reached by the read, which stops 3 residues before it; the germline J gene fills it in. This chain links TRBV20-1 with TRBJ1-6; D remains unclear. The CDR3 has 15 amino acids. Trimming took off 3 bases at V and 7 bases at J, with 16 bases between the two ends. Per germline, CDR1 DFQATT and CDR2 SNEGSKA (reference sequence). The part of the CDR3 DNA that was read is TGCAGTGCTAGGGTAGACTCCTCTGGGAATTCACCC. This gives the protein CSARVDSSGNSP. The whole CDR3 sequence reads CSARVDSSGNSPLHF.

Note on this clone: The CDR3 is cut off 3 residues early in the read; its end comes from the germline J gene. V usage is TRBV2 and J usage is TRBJ2-7; the match to TRBD1 covers 8 bases. There are 16 residues in the CDR3. The J segment lost 3 bases and the V segment lost 4 bases, leaving 11 bases of the junction unmatched. Germline V CDR1 and CDR2: SNHLY, FYNNEI. CDR3 amino acids: CASSGSGTGYFYEQYF. CDR3 DNA (partial): TGTGCCAGCAGTGGGTCCGGGACAGGCTACTTCTACGAG.

With respect to this clone: The read stops 3 residues short of the end of the CDR3; the missing end is completed from the germline J gene. J is TRBJ1-2 and V is TRBV7-9; possibly TRBD1 for D (6 bases). The CDR3 runs to 14 residues. Looked up from germline, CDR1 is SEHNR and CDR2 is FQNEAQ (reference sequence). The part of the CDR3 DNA that was read is TGTGCCAGCAGCTGGGGACAACCAGCCTACGAC. Its protein product is CASSWGQPAYD. The whole CDR3 region reads CASSWGQPAYDYTF.

About this clone itself: The read falls 3 residues short of the CDR3 end, and the missing part is taken from the germline J gene. The rearrangement joins TRBV20-1 to TRBJ2-5; 8 bases agree with TRBD1. The trim removed 2 bases at V and 3 bases at J, leaving 8 bases unmatched. Germline CDR1 DFQATT, CDR2 SNEGSKA (reference sequence). This CDR3 is built from 15 residues. The CDR3 DNA, read in part, is TGCAGTGCTAGAACGTTAGGGACAGGCGAAGAGACC. Its translation is CSARTLGTGEET. In full, the CDR3 is CSARTLGTGEETQYF.

The CDR3 loop reads CASSPLPAGGEYGYTF. The covered CDR3 bases are TGTGCCAGCTCACCTCTCCCCGCCGGGGGGGAATATGGC. The genes are TRBV18 and TRBJ1-2; tentative D call: TRBD1 (5 bases). The read ends 3 residues early relative to the CDR3; the germline J gene fills the gap. CDR1 and CDR2 from the germline V gene are KGHSH and LQKENI. CDR3 length equals 16 residues. The ends were cut back, 3 bases at V and 5 bases at J, with 19 bases in the middle.

A note on this clone: The read comes to an end 3 residues before the CDR3 does, leaving the germline J gene to fill in the end. V usage is TRBV5-1 and J usage is TRBJ2-2; tentative D call: TRBD1 (5 bases). The CDR3 length is 17 residues. CDR1 and CDR2 from the germline V gene are SGHRS and YFSETQ. CDR3 loop: CASKKTEANSGANVLFF. The sequenced part of the CDR3 DNA is TGCGCCAGCAAAAAGACAGAGGCGAACTCTGGGGCCAACGTG. The variable domain in full, with the rest retrieved from reference TRBV5-1 and TRBJ2-2, is KAGVTQTPRYLIKTRGQQVTLSCSPISGHRSVSWYQQTPGQGLQFLFEYFSETQRNKGNFPGRFSGRQFSNSRSEMNVSTLELGDSALYLCASKKTEANSGANVLFFGEGSRLTVL.

As concerns this clone: The read ends 3 residues early relative to the CDR3; the germline J gene fills the gap. The chain has TRBV7-6 and TRBJ2-1, with 10 bases identical to TRBD2. Germline V gene data show CDR1 as SGHVS and CDR2 as FNYEAQ. After removal of 2 bases from V and 5 bases from J, the junction contained 3 bases not matched to a gene. This CDR3 contains 15 residues. CDR3 sequence: CASSLSGGANNEQFF. CDR3 bases read: TGTGCCAGCAGCTTAAGCGGGGGGGCGAACAATGAG.